The clone carrying this T cell receptor beta chain was observed at least ten times. Its antigen is not known. TCRdb re-derived calls from the RACE reads in MiXCR, one entry per CDR3 protein. Of roughly 88,000 distinct CDR3 sequences in the sample, 8% to 10% were seen once. The time point was: pre-sensitization, week 0. Described treatment: therapeutic diphenylcyclopropenone sensitization with weekly scalp DPC. The data were taken from a study of human T cells and chemical hapten exposure. The length of the CDR3 is 15 residues. In germline, CDR1 is SGHTA, CDR2 FQGNSA. Losses at the gene ends were 3 bases for V and 3 bases for J; bases not matched to a gene: 5. Study-wide results and caveats: Expanded TCRs clustered into significantly more large CDR3 similarity groups than controls, the analysis revealed. More PT1 expanded TCRs went with higher patch test scores.

The chain employs TRBV7-2 and TRBJ1-2; 9 bases are a match to TRBD1. The specimen comprised whole blood, sampled in connection with sensitization to the hapten diphenylcyclopropenone (DPC). This sequence was found in a woman aged 40 to 50 with alopecia areata. Some clones in this sample may be carry-over from other donors' samples. Here the CDR3 reads CASSFTGGADYGYTF. The CDR3 DNA reads as TGTGCCAGCAGCTTTACAGGGGGCGCTGACTATGGCTACACCTTC.